This T cell receptor (beta chain) was observed in a study of T cells after yellow fever vaccination. V was shortened by 5 bases and J by 0 bases, with 12 bases between the two germline ends. This CDR3 has 15 amino acids. Germline CDR1 and CDR2: SEHNR and FQNEAQ (reference sequence). From the 5' RACE reads, TCRdb called clonotypes with MiXCR, one entry per CDR3 protein. The sample records around 72,000 distinct CDR3 sequences, about 7.2% being singletons. The origin of this receptor is a man between 18 and 35 years old who received the YFV17D yellow fever vaccine. V usage is TRBV7-9 and J usage is TRBJ2-3, with D perhaps matching TRBD2 (5 bases). Sequenced here: CD8+ T cells sorted from PBMCs, sampled approximately 11 days after the first yellow fever vaccination. In DNA form, the CDR3 reads TGTGCCAGCAGCGCCCATCGGGGAAGCACAGATACGCAGTATTTT. It codes for CASSAHRGSTDTQYF. The full variable domain, in which reference TRBV7-9 and TRBJ2-3 provide the parts outside the CDR3, is DTGVSQNPRHKITKRGQNVTFRCDPISEHNRLYWYRQTLGQGPEFLTYFQNEAQLEKSRLLSDRFSAERPKGSFSTLEIQRTEQGDSAMYLCASSAHRGSTDTQYFGPGTRLTVL.